A single T cell receptor beta chain is shown here with its context. Its antigen remains unidentified. This specimen comes from a study of T cell responses to AZD1222 COVID-19 vaccine. CDR3 length: 15 residues. Germline values: CDR1 SGHTA, CDR2 FQGNSA. Trimming removed 8 bases from V and 7 bases from J; junction bases left unmatched: 8. Study conclusions and caveats: Seropositive status at baseline applied to only a handful of AZD1222 recipients. There were mostly white British donors and more females than males, and clonal diversity was possibly underestimated.

The assay was immunoSEQ multiplex PCR, and TCRdb's table has in-frame clones only and misses some. Of approximately 160,000 clones detected, 75% to 90% appear once; the ten largest clones hold about 2.8%. The chain is built from TRBV7-2 and TRBJ2-2, with 12 nucleotides matching TRBD2. The sequencing here drew on peripheral blood, taken on day 0 of AZD1222 vaccination. The sequence was obtained from an adult in good health. The CDR3 coding sequence is TGTGCCAGCCTAACGGGACTAGCGGGTATCGGGGAGCTGTTTTTT. Its protein product is CASLTGLAGIGELFF.